The entry that follows covers one T cell receptor (beta chain) sequence. The antigen remains undetermined. Sequenced by immunoSEQ multiplex PCR; TCRdb stores in-frame clones only, minus some. The repertoire consists of approximately 130,000 clones, with approximately 92% occurring once and the leading ten covering over 0.15%. These data belong to a study of graft-versus-host responses after intestinal transplantation. The specimen was unstimulated CD4+ T cells sorted from spleen or lymph node cells, collected before intestinal transplant. The receptor comes from a human donor who received an intestinal transplant.

CDR3 nucleotide sequence: TGTGCCAGCAGCGCGACTAGCGGGAAGGGCGGGGAGCTGTTTTTT. Translation gives CASSATSGKGGELFF. The chain uses TRBV7-3 and TRBJ2-2; 11 bases line up with TRBD2. Germline assignment: CDR1 SGHTA and CDR2 FQGTGA. The CDR3 is made up of 15 amino acids. V gave up 5 bases and J gave up 7 bases; unmatched junction bases: 6.